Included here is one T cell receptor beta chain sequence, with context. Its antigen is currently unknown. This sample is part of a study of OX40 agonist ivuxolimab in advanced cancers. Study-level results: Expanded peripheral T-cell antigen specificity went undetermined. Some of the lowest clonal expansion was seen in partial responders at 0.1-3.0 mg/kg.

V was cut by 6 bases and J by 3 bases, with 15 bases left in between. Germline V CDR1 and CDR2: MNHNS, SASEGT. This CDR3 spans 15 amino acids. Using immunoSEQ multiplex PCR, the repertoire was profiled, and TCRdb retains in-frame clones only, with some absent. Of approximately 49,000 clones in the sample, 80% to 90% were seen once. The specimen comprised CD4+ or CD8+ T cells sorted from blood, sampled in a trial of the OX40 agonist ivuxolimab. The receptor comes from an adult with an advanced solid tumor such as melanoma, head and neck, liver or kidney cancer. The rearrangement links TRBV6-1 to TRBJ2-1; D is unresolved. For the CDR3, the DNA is TGTGCCAGCAGAGACGGCCACCTTCTCTACAATGAGCAGTTCTTC. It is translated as CASRDGHLLYNEQFF.